This record looks at one T cell receptor beta chain sequence and its context. Its antigen is unidentified. Amplification yielded TCR beta CDR3 regions, with RNA transcripts as the source. HTBI primers were used for first-round RT-PCR of the TCR CDR3. TCRdb ran MiXCR on the multiplex PCR reads and lists one entry per CDR3 protein. The sample contains 600,000 to 650,000 distinct CDR3 sequences, roughly 15% of which appear only once. The entry originates in a study of T cells in Graves' hyperthyroidism and ophthalmopathy. This CDR3 has 12 amino acids. In germline, CDR1 is SNHLY, CDR2 FYNNEI. V gave up 5 bases and J gave up 12 bases, with 16 bases separating them. Findings and caveats of the study: A model of 13 V-J pairs discriminated ophthalmopathy from stable hyperthyroidism. Before onset, by a median of approximately 6.8 months, the model predicted ophthalmopathy. The blood repertoire included most of the expanded thyroid clonotypes above 0.001.

This sequence originates from a woman aged 25-40 years with Graves' hyperthyroidism. Sequencing input: blood. This chain joins TRBV2 and TRBJ1-1; perhaps TRBD1 as D (6 bases). The CDR3 sequence: CASSSGGGLTFF. The CDR3 nucleotides are TGTGCCAGCAGTTCCGGGGGGGGGCTGACTTTCTTT.